This T cell receptor beta chain was captured by sequencing in a study of cytomegalovirus exposure and HLA in healthy donors. Study observations and caveats: In vitro work confirmed that a few CMV-associated chains recognize CMV antigens.

TCRdb keeps only in-frame clones here, not all; method: immunoSEQ multiplex PCR. The sample holds roughly 100,000 clones, around 83% seen once. As to this clone: What it binds is not known.

Per the germline V gene, CDR1 is SNHLY and CDR2 is FYNNEI. The CDR3 is 13 residues long. V trimming: 7 bases; J trimming: 3 bases; junction bases outside the gene matches: 5. The clonotype was recovered from a woman between 18 and 30 years old in good health and CMV-seropositive. Specimen: PBMCs. This chain joins TRBV2 and TRBJ2-7; 8 positions match TRBD2. CDR3 DNA sequence: TGTGCCAGCAATCGGGAGGGCCGCTACGAGCAGTACTTC. Translating it yields CASNREGRYEQYF.